These 8 T cell receptor beta chains share one sample of origin, sequenced in a study of blood T cell repertoires in COVID-19. TCRdb's table, derived via immunoSEQ multiplex PCR, lists solely in-frame clones and lacks some. Of 35,000 to 40,000 clones listed, 85% are singletons. Sequencing was done on a sample of peripheral blood. The receptors derive from a human donor in a cohort sampled during active COVID-19.

The chain joins TRBV2 to TRBJ2-7, with TRBD1 matching over 12 bases. V was pared by 6 bases and J by 4 bases, with 4 bases of the junction left unmatched. Germline values: CDR1 SNHLY, CDR2 FYNNEI. The CDR3 is 14 amino acids. The CDR3 is CASRGDRGLYEQYF. The CDR3 DNA reads as TGTGCCAGCAGGGGGGACAGGGGGCTATACGAGCAGTACTTC.

This clone was recorded once. V and J are TRBV11-3 and TRBJ2-1; D not resolved. This CDR3 has 13 amino acids. The germline gives CDR1 SGHNT, CDR2 YENEEA. V was trimmed by 0 bases and J by 7 bases, leaving 7 bases between them. The CDR3 nucleotides read TGTGCCAGCAGCTTAGAGGTTCGGAATGAGCAGTTCTTC. Protein product: CASSLEVRNEQFF.

This chain connects TRBV28 to TRBJ1-5; D uncertain. There are 16 residues in the CDR3. Germline CDR1 is MDHEN and CDR2 is SYDVKM. Trimming took off 5 bases at V and 0 bases at J, with 14 bases between the two ends. The CDR3 bases are TGTGCCAGCAGTCCCGGGGATCGGAATAGCAATCAGCCCCAGCATTTT. It codes for CASSPGDRNSNQPQHF.

This chain links TRBV5-4 with TRBJ2-1; 10 bases align to TRBD2. This CDR3 is 16 amino acids long. The junction had 7 bases not matched to a gene; V was cut back by 4 bases and J by 3 bases. The germline CDR1 and CDR2 sequences are SGHNT and YYREEE (reference sequence). CDR3 amino acids: CASSDMTSGLYNEQFF. CDR3 bases: TGTGCCAGCAGCGACATGACTAGCGGGCTCTACAATGAGCAGTTCTTC.

CDR3 protein: CASSEPSGGFYEQYF. The CDR3 nucleotides are TGCGCCAGCAGTGAACCTAGCGGGGGATTCTACGAGCAGTACTTC. The V gene is TRBV10-2, the J gene TRBJ2-7, with 10 bases aligning to TRBD2. Per germline, CDR1 WSHSY and CDR2 SAAADI. This CDR3 comprises 15 residues. V was clipped by 3 bases and J by 3 bases; unmatched bases: 5.

The chain uses TRBV18 and TRBJ1-5; 9 nucleotides align to TRBD1. Per germline, CDR1 KGHSH and CDR2 LQKENI. V shed 6 bases, J shed 1 base, and the junction held 4 bases outside the gene matches. CDR3 length: 15 residues. In DNA, the CDR3 is TGTGCCAGCTCCCGGGACAGGGAGAGCAATCAGCCCCAGCATTTT. Amino acid sequence: CASSRDRESNQPQHF. Drawing the rest from reference TRBV18 and TRBJ1-5, the complete variable domain is NAGVMQNPRHLVRRRGQEARLRCSPMKGHSHVYWYRQLPEEGLKFMVYLQKENIIDESGMPKERFSAEFPKEGPSILRIQQVVRGDSAAYFCASSRDRESNQPQHFGDGTRLSIL.

The CDR3 sequence is CASSPSQGARDEQFF. The CDR3 coding sequence is TGTGCCAGCTCACCATCACAGGGGGCGCGCGATGAGCAGTTCTTC. This chain connects TRBV18 to TRBJ2-1, with 9 bases lining up with TRBD1. Germline trimming cut 2 bases from V and 8 bases from J; bases unmatched to any gene: 7. The CDR3 has 15 amino acids. Germline CDR1 and CDR2: KGHSH and LQKENI.

The CDR3 loop reads CSATGVNAQYF. For the CDR3, the DNA is TGCAGTGCTACCGGGGTGAATGCGCAGTATTTT. The chain is built from TRBV20-1 and TRBJ2-3; TRBD2 might be the D (5 bases). CDR3 size: 11 residues. V was pared by 4 bases and J by 10 bases, with 12 bases between. Germline values: CDR1 DFQATT, CDR2 SNEGSKA (reference sequence).